The 19 T cell receptor beta chains given below trace back to one sample, sequenced in a study of cytotoxic CD8 clonotypes in ibrutinib-treated CLL. Sequencing was performed with immunoSEQ multiplex PCR; in TCRdb, only in-frame clones are kept and a portion is missing. The data contain 150,000 to 250,000 clones, around three quarters of them singletons. The source material was PBMCs, sampled after 24 months of ibrutinib treatment. Every receptor here comes from a human donor with chronic lymphocytic leukemia.

CDR3 DNA sequence: TGTGCCATCAGTGAGTCAGGGCTAGCGGACACAGATACGCAGTATTTT. This codes for CAISESGLADTDTQYF. The chain has TRBV10-3 and TRBJ2-3, with 7 nucleotides matching TRBD2. The CDR3 extends over 16 amino acids. Germline assignment: CDR1 ENHRY and CDR2 SYGVKD. V was pared by 0 bases and J by 2 bases, with 5 bases of the junction left unmatched.

This clone has just one count. The chain carries TRBV29-1 and TRBJ2-7; perhaps TRBD1 as D (5 bases). The CDR3 totals 12 residues. Germline V gene data show CDR1 as SQVTM and CDR2 as ANQGSEA. Trimming removed 5 bases at V and 7 bases at J, with 15 bases between. CDR3 loop: CSVRDSLNEQYF. The CDR3 DNA sequence: TGCAGCGTTCGAGACAGCCTTAATGAGCAGTACTTC.

This clone was detected a few times. V and J are TRBV5-4 and TRBJ2-5, with 7 bases fitting TRBD1. The length of the CDR3 is 14 residues. Unmatched junction bases numbered 4, after V lost 0 bases and J lost 5 bases. CDR1 SGHNT and CDR2 YYREEE come from the germline V gene (reference sequence). The DNA of the CDR3 is TGTGCCAGCAGCTTGGGACAGGGTGAGGAGACCCAGTACTTC. This gives the protein CASSLGQGEETQYF.

V and J are TRBV15 and TRBJ2-3, with 8 bases fitting TRBD2. The CDR3 contains 15 residues. Germline CDR1 is LNHNV and CDR2 is YYDKDF (reference sequence). The V and J ends lost 5 bases and 4 bases, in that order; junction bases with no gene match: 8. The DNA for the CDR3 is TGTGCCACCAGCCCGAGCGGGAGTATGGCAGATACGCAGTATTTT. Its translation: CATSPSGSMADTQYF.

This sequence joins TRBV2 and TRBJ2-7; TRBD1 matches 7 bases. The CDR3 contains 12 residues. V lost 10 bases and J lost 2; bases outside the gene matches: 5. The V gene's germline CDR1 is SNHLY and CDR2 FYNNEI. CDR3 in amino acids: CATKTGPYEQYF. CDR3 in DNA: TGTGCCACCAAGACAGGGCCCTACGAGCAGTACTTC.

The V gene is TRBV18, the J gene TRBJ2-1; D is unclear. The length of the CDR3 is 17 residues. CDR1 and CDR2 from the germline V gene are KGHSH and LQKENI. Trimming took off 5 bases at V and 0 bases at J, with 17 bases between the two ends. CDR3 DNA sequence: TGTGCCAGCTCATCCTCTACTCTTTCTAGCTCCTACAATGAGCAGTTCTTC. It translates to CASSSSTLSSSYNEQFF.

This chain uses TRBV7-6 with TRBJ2-7; D is tentatively TRBD1 or TRBD2 (5 bases each). The CDR3 extends over 16 amino acids. Looked up from germline, CDR1 is SGHVS and CDR2 is FNYEAQ. The ends were cut back, 4 bases at V and 3 bases at J, with 19 bases in the middle. Written as DNA, the CDR3 is TGTGCCAGCAGCTCCTTATTAGGGGTCGGGAACTACGAGCAGTACTTC. This sequence encodes CASSSLLGVGNYEQYF.

This clone has just a few counts. This chain's CDR3 is CASSQPGTGRRKNIQYF. The CDR3 bases are TGCGCCAGCAGCCAACCAGGGACAGGGAGGAGGAAGAACATTCAGTACTTC. The V gene is TRBV4-1, the J gene TRBJ2-4; 9 bases are a match to TRBD1. V lost 2 bases, J lost 7 bases, and 12 bases stayed unmatched. The V gene's germline CDR1 is MGHRA and CDR2 YSYEKL. The length of the CDR3 is 17 residues.

The V gene is TRBV7-9, the J gene TRBJ2-3; 14 bases are a match to TRBD2. Germline lookup yields CDR1 SEHNR and CDR2 FQNEAQ (reference sequence). This CDR3 region has 16 residues. V lost 5 bases, J lost 5 bases, and 6 bases stayed unmatched. CDR3 sequence (DNA): TGTGCCAGCAGCCGTGGGACTAGCGGGAGTATAGATACGCAGTATTTT. Translated: CASSRGTSGSIDTQYF.

This chain links TRBV5-8 with TRBJ2-6; no reliable D call. The CDR3 is 17 residues long. The germline CDR1 and CDR2 sequences are SGHTS and YDEGEE. The V and J ends lost 4 bases and 0 bases respectively, with 14 bases between them. CDR3: CASSVTWSLSGANVLTF. In DNA form, the CDR3 reads TGTGCCAGCAGCGTTACATGGTCCCTCTCTGGGGCCAACGTCCTGACTTTC.

This chain connects TRBV7-9 to TRBJ2-2; D not certain. Germline CDR1 reads SEHNR; CDR2 reads FQNEAQ (reference sequence). V was cut by 3 bases and J by 5 bases, with 7 bases left in between. This CDR3 is built from 13 residues. CDR3 sequence (DNA): TGTGCCAGCAGCTTGAGACATACCGGGGAGCTGTTTTTT. This codes for CASSLRHTGELFF.

This chain uses TRBV6-6 with TRBJ2-7, with D perhaps matching TRBD1 (6 bases). CDR3 length equals 14 residues. The germline CDR1 and CDR2 sequences are MNHNY and SVGAGI (reference sequence). V lost 6 bases and J lost 3, with 15 bases in between. CDR3 nucleotide sequence: TGTGCCAGCAGGGACCGGACAGCGGACTACGAGCAGTACTTC. Its translation: CASRDRTADYEQYF.

This clone was recorded a few times. The chain recombines TRBV7-2 with TRBJ2-7, with TRBD2 matching 7 bases. The V gene end was trimmed by 0 bases and the J gene end by 6 bases; junction bases not matched to a gene: 5. The CDR3 loop spans 14 amino acids. Looked up from germline, CDR1 is SGHTA and CDR2 is FQGNSA. The CDR3 is CASSLASGIAEQYF. The CDR3 bases are TGTGCCAGCAGCTTAGCGAGCGGGATTGCCGAGCAGTACTTC. The full variable domain, its missing parts supplied by reference TRBV7-2 and TRBJ2-7, is GAGVSQSPSNKVTEKGKDVELRCDPISGHTALYWYRQSLGQGLEFLIYFQGNSAPDKSGLPSDRFSAERTGGSVSTLTIQRTQQEDSAVYLCASSLASGIAEQYFGPGTRLTVT.

The rearrangement links TRBV2 to TRBJ2-7; D perhaps matches TRBD1 (8 bases). V gave up 4 bases and J gave up 4 bases, with 23 bases separating them. The CDR3 contains 17 residues. CDR1 and CDR2 (germline): SNHLY, FYNNEI. The CDR3 sequence is CASSGMGGTGDLYEQYF. CDR3 bases: TGTGCCAGCAGTGGAATGGGAGGGACAGGTGATTTGTACGAGCAGTACTTC.

This clone was counted a single time. The V call is TRBV15, the J call TRBJ2-3; TRBD2 aligns across 14 bases. This CDR3 contains 18 residues. The J segment lost 4 bases and the V segment lost 1 base, leaving 7 bases of the junction unmatched. The germline CDR1 and CDR2 sequences are LNHNV and YYDKDF (reference sequence). As DNA, the CDR3 is TGTGCCACCAGCAGAGCCCCGACTAGCGGGAGGGCCGCAGATACGCAGTATTTT. It specifies CATSRAPTSGRAADTQYF.

The chain carries TRBV4-3 and TRBJ1-5; 11 bases align to TRBD1. V shed 4 bases and J 5 bases; nucleotides not matched to a gene: 13. The CDR3 has 18 residues. Per the germline V gene, CDR1 is LGHNA and CDR2 is YSLEER. In nucleotides, the CDR3 is TGCGCCAGCAGCCTATCCCGAGGTGGGGACAGGGGGTATCAGCCCCAGCATTTT. Translation gives CASSLSRGGDRGYQPQHF.

The rearrangement joins TRBV30 to TRBJ2-3; possible D gene TRBD1, 6 bases. The CDR3 totals 14 residues. Trimming removed 2 bases at V and 9 bases at J, with 18 bases between. In germline, CDR1 is GTSNPN, CDR2 SVGIG (reference sequence). Here the CDR3 reads CAWSPTVAGGTQYF. Here the CDR3 DNA reads TGTGCCTGGAGTCCGACAGTGGCTGGGGGCACGCAGTATTTT. Looking up the rest from reference TRBV30 and TRBJ2-3 gives the full variable domain: SQTIHQWPATLVQPVGSPLSLECTVEGTSNPNLYWYRQAAGRGLQLLFYSVGIGQISSEVPQNLSASRPQDRQFILSSKKLLLSDSGFYLCAWSPTVAGGTQYFGPGTRLTVL.

The genes are TRBV7-8 and TRBJ2-5, with TRBD2 matching over 8 bases. CDR1 and CDR2 from the germline V gene are SGHVS and FQNEAQ. The V and J ends lost 6 bases and 5 bases, in that order; junction bases with no gene match: 14. CDR3 length: 16 amino acids. The CDR3 reads CASSFVVAGSTETQYF. CDR3 DNA: TGTGCCAGCAGTTTCGTAGTAGCGGGGTCCACCGAGACCCAGTACTTC.

This chain connects TRBV7-9 to TRBJ2-5; TRBD2 aligns across 13 bases. The CDR3 runs to 15 residues. J was trimmed by 4 bases and V by 4 bases; bases with no gene match: 3. Germline CDR1 reads SEHNR; CDR2 reads FQNEAQ (reference sequence). CDR3: CASSWTSGRRETQYF. The CDR3 nucleotides are TGTGCCAGCAGCTGGACTAGCGGGAGACGAGAGACCCAGTACTTC.